The clone carrying this TCR beta chain was seen many times. V was clipped by 2 bases and J by 3 bases, with 15 bases between them. The CDR3 is 16 residues long. Germline V gene lookup returns CDR1 SGHAT and CDR2 FQNNGV. TCRdb analysed the 5' RACE reads with MiXCR anew, one entry per CDR3 protein. The sample gives 40,000 to 60,000 distinct CDR3 sequences, roughly 14% of which show up once; 15% to 20% is in the top ten. This sample was included in a study of T cells of healthy individuals. The chain combines TRBV11-2 with TRBJ2-3, with a tentative D call TRBD2 (7 bases). This sequence was found in a human donor in good health. As DNA, the CDR3 is TGTGCCAGCAGCTTATCGGGGGGCCTAGATACAGATACGCAGTATTTT. Encoded protein: CASSLSGGLDTDTQYF.